This TCR beta chain came from a study of a mutant IDH1 vaccine in newly diagnosed glioma. The overall study: Initiation of the vaccine course occurred 4-6 weeks after radiotherapy alone, or alongside temozolomide cycles. Prior therapy was radiotherapy, temozolomide, or both; most received both.

Germline V gene sequence: CDR1 SGHTA, CDR2 FQGNSA. Trimming took 4 bases from V and 3 from J, leaving 13 bases between them. The CDR3 totals 15 residues. This clone was observed a single time. Its target is not known. This table comes from immunoSEQ multiplex PCR, and its TCRdb copy is limited to in-frame clones, with some not included. The repertoire holds about 50,000 clones, with approximately 84% as singletons. Time point: week 47, end of study. Topical imiquimod was applied with each vaccine dose, which held 300 ug of mutant IDH1 20-mer peptide. Patients underwent eight vaccinations, which took place in weeks 1, 3, 5, 7, 11, 15, 19 and 23.

This receptor was obtained from a woman between 25 and 40 years old with glioma. Some clones in this sample may be carry-over from other donors' samples. Sequencing was performed on PBMCs, taken from a glioma patient whose treatment included an IDH1 peptide vaccine. The rearrangement joins TRBV7-2 to TRBJ2-1; D is perhaps TRBD1 (6 bases). This CDR3 reads CASSSLSGVYNEQFF. The CDR3 nucleotides are TGTGCCAGCAGCTCATTGTCAGGGGTCTACAATGAGCAGTTCTTC. The full variable domain, completed using reference TRBV7-2 and TRBJ2-1, is GAGVSQSPSNKVTEKGKDVELRCDPISGHTALYWYRQSLGQGLEFLIYFQGNSAPDKSGLPSDRFSAERTGGSVSTLTIQRTQQEDSAVYLCASSSLSGVYNEQFFGPGTRLTVL.